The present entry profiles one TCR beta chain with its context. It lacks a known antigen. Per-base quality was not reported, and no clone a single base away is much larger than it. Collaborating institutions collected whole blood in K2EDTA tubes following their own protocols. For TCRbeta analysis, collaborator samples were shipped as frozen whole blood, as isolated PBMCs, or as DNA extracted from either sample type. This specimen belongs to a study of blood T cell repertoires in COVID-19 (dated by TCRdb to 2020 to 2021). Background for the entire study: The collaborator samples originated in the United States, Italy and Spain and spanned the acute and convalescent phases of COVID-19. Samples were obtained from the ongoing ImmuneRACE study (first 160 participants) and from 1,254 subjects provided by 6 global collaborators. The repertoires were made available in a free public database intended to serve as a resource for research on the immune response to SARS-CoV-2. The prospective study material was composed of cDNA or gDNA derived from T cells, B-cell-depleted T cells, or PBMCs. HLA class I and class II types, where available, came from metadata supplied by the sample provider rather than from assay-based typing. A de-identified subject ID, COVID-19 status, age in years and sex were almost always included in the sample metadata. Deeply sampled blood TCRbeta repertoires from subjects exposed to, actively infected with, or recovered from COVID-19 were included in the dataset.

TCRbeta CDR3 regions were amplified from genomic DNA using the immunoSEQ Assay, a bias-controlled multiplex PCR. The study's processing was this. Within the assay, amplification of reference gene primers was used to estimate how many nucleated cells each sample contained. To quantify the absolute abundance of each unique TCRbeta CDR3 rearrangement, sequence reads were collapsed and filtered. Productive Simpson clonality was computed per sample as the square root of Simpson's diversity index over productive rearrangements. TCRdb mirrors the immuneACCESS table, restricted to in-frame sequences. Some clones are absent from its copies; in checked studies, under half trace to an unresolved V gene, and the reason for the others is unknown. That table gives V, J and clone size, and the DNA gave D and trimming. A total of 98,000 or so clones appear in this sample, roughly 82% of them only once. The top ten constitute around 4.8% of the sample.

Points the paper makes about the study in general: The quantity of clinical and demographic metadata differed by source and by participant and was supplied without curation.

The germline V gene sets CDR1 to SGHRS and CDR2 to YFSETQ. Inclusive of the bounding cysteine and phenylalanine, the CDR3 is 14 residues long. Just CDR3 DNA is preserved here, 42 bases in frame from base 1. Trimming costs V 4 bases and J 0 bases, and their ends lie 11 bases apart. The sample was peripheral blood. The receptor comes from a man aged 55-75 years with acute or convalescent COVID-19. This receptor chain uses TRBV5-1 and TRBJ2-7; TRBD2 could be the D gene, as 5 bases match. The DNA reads TGCGCCAGCAGCCCGGGGTCGGGCTCCTACGAGCAGTACTTC. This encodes CASSPGSGSYEQYF.